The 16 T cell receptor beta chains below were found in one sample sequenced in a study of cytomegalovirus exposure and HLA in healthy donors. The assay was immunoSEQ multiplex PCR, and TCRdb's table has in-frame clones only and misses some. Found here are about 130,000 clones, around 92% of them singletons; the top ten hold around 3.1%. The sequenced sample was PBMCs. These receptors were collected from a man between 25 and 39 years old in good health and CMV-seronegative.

The CDR3 protein is CASSQGTGASYTF. The CDR3 DNA reads as TGTGCCAGCAGCCAAGGGACAGGGGCCTCCTACACCTTC. V is TRBV14 and J is TRBJ1-2, with 9 bases identical to TRBD1. After removal of 1 base from V and 10 bases from J, the junction contained 4 bases not matched to a gene. The CDR3 extends over 13 amino acids. Germline values: CDR1 SGHDN, CDR2 FVKESK.

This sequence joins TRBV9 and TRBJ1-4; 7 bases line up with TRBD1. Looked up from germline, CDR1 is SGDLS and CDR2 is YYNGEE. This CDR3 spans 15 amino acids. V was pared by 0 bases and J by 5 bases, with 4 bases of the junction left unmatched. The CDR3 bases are TGTGCCAGCAGCGTAGACCCAGGGGGGAATGAAAAACTGTTTTTT. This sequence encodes CASSVDPGGNEKLFF.

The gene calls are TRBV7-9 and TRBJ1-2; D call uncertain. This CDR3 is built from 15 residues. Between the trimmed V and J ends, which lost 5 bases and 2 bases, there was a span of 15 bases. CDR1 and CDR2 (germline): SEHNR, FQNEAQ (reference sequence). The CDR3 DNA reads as TGTGCCAGCAGCCAAGAGTGGTCCATCAACTATGGCTACACCTTC. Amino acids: CASSQEWSINYGYTF.

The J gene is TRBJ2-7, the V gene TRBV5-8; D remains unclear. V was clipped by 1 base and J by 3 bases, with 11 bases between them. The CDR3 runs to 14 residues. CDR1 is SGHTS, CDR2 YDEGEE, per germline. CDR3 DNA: TGTGCCAGCAGCTTGTTTTCGGAGAACTACGAGCAGTACTTC. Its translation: CASSLFSENYEQYF.

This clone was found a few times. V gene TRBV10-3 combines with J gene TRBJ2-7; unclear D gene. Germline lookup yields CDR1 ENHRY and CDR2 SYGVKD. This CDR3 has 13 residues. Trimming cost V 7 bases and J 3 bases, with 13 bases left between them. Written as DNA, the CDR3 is TGTGCCATCACTTCCCCCGCAGACTACGAGCAGTACTTC. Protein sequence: CAITSPADYEQYF.

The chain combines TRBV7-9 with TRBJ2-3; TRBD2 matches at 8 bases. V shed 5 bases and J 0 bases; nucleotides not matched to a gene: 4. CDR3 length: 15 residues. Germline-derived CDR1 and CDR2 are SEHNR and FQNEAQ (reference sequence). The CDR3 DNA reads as TGTGCCAGCAGCCCTCGGGAGGGTAGCACAGATACGCAGTATTTT. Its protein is CASSPREGSTDTQYF. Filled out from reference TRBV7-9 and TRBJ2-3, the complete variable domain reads DTGVSQNPRHKITKRGQNVTFRCDPISEHNRLYWYRQTLGQGPEFLTYFQNEAQLEKSRLLSDRFSAERPKGSFSTLEIQRTEQGDSAMYLCASSPREGSTDTQYFGPGTRLTVL.

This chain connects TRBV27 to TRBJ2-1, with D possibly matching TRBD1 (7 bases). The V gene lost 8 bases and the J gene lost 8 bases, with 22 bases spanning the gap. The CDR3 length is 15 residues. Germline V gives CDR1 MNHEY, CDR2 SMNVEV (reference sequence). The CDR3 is CASRSGTVGGHEQFF. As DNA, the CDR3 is TGTGCCAGCCGAAGTGGGACAGTGGGGGGTCATGAGCAGTTCTTC.

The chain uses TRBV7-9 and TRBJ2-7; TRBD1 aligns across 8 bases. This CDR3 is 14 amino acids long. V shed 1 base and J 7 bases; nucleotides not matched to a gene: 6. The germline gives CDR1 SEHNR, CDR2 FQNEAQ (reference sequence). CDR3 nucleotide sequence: TGTGCCAGCAGCTTAGACCAGGGGGCTTGGGAGCAGTACTTC. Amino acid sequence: CASSLDQGAWEQYF.

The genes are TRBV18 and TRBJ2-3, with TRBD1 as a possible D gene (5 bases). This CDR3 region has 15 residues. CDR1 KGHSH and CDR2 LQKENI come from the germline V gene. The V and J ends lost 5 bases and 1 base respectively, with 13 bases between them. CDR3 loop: CASSDQGVGTDTQYF. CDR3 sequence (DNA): TGTGCCAGCTCAGACCAGGGCGTAGGCACAGATACGCAGTATTTT.

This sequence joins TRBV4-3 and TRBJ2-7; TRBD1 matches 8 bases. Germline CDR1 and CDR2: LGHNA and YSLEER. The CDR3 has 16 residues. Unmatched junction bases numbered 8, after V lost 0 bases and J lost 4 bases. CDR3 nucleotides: TGCGCCAGCAGCCAAGAGGGTGCAGGGGGCAATTACGAGCAGTACTTC. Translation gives CASSQEGAGGNYEQYF.

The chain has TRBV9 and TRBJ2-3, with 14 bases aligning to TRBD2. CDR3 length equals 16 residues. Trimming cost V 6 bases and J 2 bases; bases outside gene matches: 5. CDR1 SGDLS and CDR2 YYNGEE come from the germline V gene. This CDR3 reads CASTGLAGGPTDTQYF. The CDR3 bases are TGTGCCAGCACCGGACTAGCGGGGGGACCCACAGATACGCAGTATTTT.

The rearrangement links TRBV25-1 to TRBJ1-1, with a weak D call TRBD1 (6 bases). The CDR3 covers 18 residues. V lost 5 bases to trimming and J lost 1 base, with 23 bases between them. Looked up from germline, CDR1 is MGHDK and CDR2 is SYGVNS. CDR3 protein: CASSPTGGGDIWNTEAFF. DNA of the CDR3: TGTGCCAGCAGTCCAACCGGGGGAGGGGACATTTGGAACACTGAAGCTTTCTTT.

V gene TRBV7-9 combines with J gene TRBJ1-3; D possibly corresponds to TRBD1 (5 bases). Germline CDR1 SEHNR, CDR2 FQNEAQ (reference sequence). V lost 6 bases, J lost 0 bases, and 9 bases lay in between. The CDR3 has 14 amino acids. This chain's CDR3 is CASRPTASGNTIYF. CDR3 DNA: TGTGCCAGCAGGCCGACAGCCTCTGGAAACACCATATATTTT.

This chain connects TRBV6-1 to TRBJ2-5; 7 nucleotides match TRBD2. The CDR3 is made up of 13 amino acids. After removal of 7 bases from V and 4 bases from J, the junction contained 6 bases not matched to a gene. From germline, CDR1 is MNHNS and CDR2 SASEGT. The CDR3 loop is CASTMSGAETQYF. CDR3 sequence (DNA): TGTGCCAGCACCATGAGCGGGGCAGAGACCCAGTACTTC.

CDR3 nucleotide sequence: TGTGCCAGCAGCTTGGGGGGGCGCGACACTGAAGCTTTCTTT. This sequence encodes CASSLGGRDTEAFF. The chain couples TRBV5-4 to TRBJ1-1; D may be TRBD1 (6 bases). CDR1 and CDR2 (germline): SGHNT, YYREEE (reference sequence). The germline V and J ends were trimmed by 0 bases and 3 bases, with 9 bases remaining between them. This CDR3 comprises 14 residues.

The CDR3 protein is CASKLAPSSYNEQFF. CDR3 DNA sequence: TGTGCCAGCAAACTAGCGCCGTCATCCTACAATGAGCAGTTCTTC. The V and J genes are TRBV6-1 and TRBJ2-1, with 7 nucleotides matching TRBD2. This CDR3 has 15 residues. Germline lookup yields CDR1 MNHNS and CDR2 SASEGT. The V segment lost 7 bases and the J segment 1 base; nucleotides outside the gene matches: 7.